This TCR beta chain was documented in a study of T cells in Graves' hyperthyroidism and ophthalmopathy. Study information: Before any treatment, at initial diagnosis, peripheral blood was collected. General study findings and limits: Most clonotypes expanded in thyroid above 0.001 were likewise present in blood.

Recently diagnosed hyperthyroidism of less than 2 months' duration affected patients aged 18 to 65. In making diagnoses, clinical symptoms, serum thyroxine and TRAb, thyroid ultrasound and orbital computed tomography were all used. Amplification of TCR beta CDR3 regions was performed using RNA transcripts as template. The HTBI set primed first-round TCR CDR3 RT-PCR. TCRdb re-called the multiplex PCR reads with MiXCR, one entry per CDR3 protein. In the table there are 650,000 to 750,000 distinct CDR3 sequences, less than 15% of which are singletons. This clonotype was seen only a few times. Its specificity is unknown. Per germline, CDR1 SGDLS and CDR2 YYNGEE. The CDR3 loop spans 15 amino acids. Deletions cut 0 bases from V and 3 bases from J, with 10 bases between.

This receptor was identified in a young woman with Graves' hyperthyroidism. V is TRBV9 and J is TRBJ2-1; no reliable D call. The material sequenced was blood. For the CDR3, the DNA is TGTGCCAGCAGCGTAGATAATAACGGCTACAATGAGCAGTTCTTC. Translated, it gives CASSVDNNGYNEQFF.